These T cell receptor beta chains were read from a single sample in a study of shared clonotypes between healthy human individuals. TCRdb's copy holds only in-frame clones and misses some; the assay was immunoSEQ multiplex PCR. The sample records 560,000 or so clones, around 96% being singletons. Sequencing input: naive CD8+ T cells sorted from blood. The receptors originated from a woman in her 30s in good health. Both conserved end residues are part of each CDR3. A D gene is named only where the DNA matches it firmly. A row's size may be missing; if present it is once, few, many or a size class.

cdr3_length j_call v_call clone_size d_call cdr3_nt cdr3_aa
14 TRBJ2-3 TRBV7-9 - TRBD2 TGTGCCAGCAGCTCTAGCGGACCTCGGGATACGCAGTATTTT CASSSSGPRDTQYF
17 TRBJ2-7 TRBV4-1 - TRBD1 TGCGCCAGCAGCCACCCGGACAGGGGAAGGATATCCTACGAGCAGTACTTC CASSHPDRGRISYEQYF
17 TRBJ2-1 TRBV7-3 - - TGTGCCAGCAGCTTAAACCCCGACTCAGAGGACTACAATGAGCAGTTCTTC CASSLNPDSEDYNEQFF
15 TRBJ2-3 TRBV28 - TRBD2 TGTGCCAGCAGGGGCGGGAGCGGGAGGTTGAATACGCAGTATTTT CASRGGSGRLNTQYF
14 TRBJ2-7 TRBV28 - - TGTGCCAGCAGTTTTAGGGTAAACTCCTACGAGCAGTACTTC CASSFRVNSYEQYF
12 TRBJ1-2 TRBV27 - TRBD1 TGTGCCAGCAGGACAGGGGGCTATGGCTACACCTTC CASRTGGYGYTF
16 TRBJ2-7 TRBV5-6 once - TGTGCCAGCAGCACCCGAAAAGGGTCCTTGCTATACGAGCAGTACTTC CASSTRKGSLLYEQYF
14 TRBJ1-2 TRBV4-1 - - TGCGCCAGCAGCCAAGTTTTAGAACCTTATGGCTACACCTTC CASSQVLEPYGYTF
16 TRBJ2-1 TRBV7-9 - - TGTGCCAGCAGCCCTATGTCGGGACCACGGGATAATGAGCAGTTCTTC CASSPMSGPRDNEQFF
12 TRBJ2-7 TRBV5-4 - - TGTGCCAGCAGCTCTAGACCGGACGAGCAGTACTTC CASSSRPDEQYF
16 TRBJ2-1 TRBV29-1 - TRBD2 TGCAGCGTTGAACAGAGCGGGAGGGCCGGGTACAATGAGCAGTTCTTC CSVEQSGRAGYNEQFF
13 TRBJ2-7 TRBV27 - - TGTGCCAGCAGTTTGGACACCTCCTACGAGCAGTACTTC CASSLDTSYEQYF
14 TRBJ2-2 TRBV27 - - TGTGCCAGCAGTACAGGGTCTAACACCGGGGAGCTGTTTTTT CASSTGSNTGELFF
14 TRBJ1-5 TRBV27 - - TGTGCCAGCAGTCAAGGTTTGAGCAATCAGCCCCAGCATTTT CASSQGLSNQPQHF
19 TRBJ2-3 TRBV28 - TRBD2 TGTGCCAGCAGCTGGACGGGGGGACTAGCGGGAGTTAAGACAGATACGCAGTATTTT CASSWTGGLAGVKTDTQYF
13 TRBJ2-7 TRBV19 - - TGTGCCAGTAGTATCGGCGGGGCCAACGAGCAGTACTTC CASSIGGANEQYF
13 TRBJ2-3 TRBV27 - - TGTGCCAGCGGGAGGAGAAGCACAGATACGCAGTATTTT CASGRRSTDTQYF
15 TRBJ2-1 TRBV14 - - TGTGCCAGCAGCCAAGAAGGCCTAGCCAACAATGAGCAGTTCTTC CASSQEGLANNEQFF
14 TRBJ1-1 TRBV7-9 - - TGTGCCAGCAGCTTAGTACAAGGGGTTCCTGAAGCTTTCTTT CASSLVQGVPEAFF
15 TRBJ2-7 TRBV10-1 - - TGCGCCAGCAGTGAGTCTTACGGGCATTCCTACGAGCAGTACTTC CASSESYGHSYEQYF
14 TRBJ2-7 TRBV2 - - TGTGCCAGCAGTGAAGGAGGGAACTCCTACGAGCAGTACTTC CASSEGGNSYEQYF
17 TRBJ2-7 TRBV7-9 - - TGTGCCAGCACCTATTGGGATGAGGGACCCTCCTTGGGCGAGCAGTACTTC CASTYWDEGPSLGEQYF
15 TRBJ2-7 TRBV13 - TRBD1 TGTGCCAGCAGCGCCGGGACAGGGAGCTCCTACGAGCAGTACTTC CASSAGTGSSYEQYF
16 TRBJ2-1 TRBV19 once TRBD1 TGTGCCAGTAGTACTTGGACAGGGGGCCCCTACAATGAGCAGTTCTTC CASSTWTGGPYNEQFF
13 TRBJ2-1 TRBV27 - - TGTGCCAGCAGTTTAATCCAAGCCGGTGAGCAGTTCTTC CASSLIQAGEQFF
16 TRBJ2-7 TRBV7-8 - - TGTGCCAGCAGCTTAGTTTCAGGCCCTAGGTCCTACGAGCAGTACTTC CASSLVSGPRSYEQYF
14 TRBJ2-7 TRBV5-8 - - TGTGCCAGCAGCTTCTCTCAGGCGACCTACGAGCAGTACTTC CASSFSQATYEQYF
15 TRBJ2-3 TRBV7-9 once - TGTGCCAGCAGCTTACCGGACGTGGCCCCAGATACGCAGTATTTT CASSLPDVAPDTQYF
14 TRBJ2-7 TRBV7-3 - TRBD1 TGTGCCAGCAGCCCCGGACAGGGTGCCTACGAGCAGTACTTC CASSPGQGAYEQYF
13 TRBJ2-5 TRBV27 - - TGTGCCAGCAGTTTACGTCAGGGGGAGACCCAGTACTTC CASSLRQGETQYF
15 TRBJ2-7 TRBV27 - TRBD1 TGTGCCAGCAGAGGACAGGGGGCGTGGGTCTACGAGCAGTACTTC CASRGQGAWVYEQYF
13 TRBJ2-7 TRBV27 once - TGTGCCAGCAGTTTATCCTTTTCCTACGAGCAGTACTTC CASSLSFSYEQYF
14 TRBJ2-1 TRBV28 - TRBD2 TGTGCCAGCAGCCAAGCGGGAGGGGCCAATGAGCAGTTCTTC CASSQAGGANEQFF
13 TRBJ2-7 TRBV5-1 - - TGCGCCAGCAGCTTGTTCGAGACCTACGAGCAGTACTTC CASSLFETYEQYF
13 TRBJ1-1 TRBV19 once - TGTGCCAGTAGTATAGACGCGAACACTGAAGCTTTCTTT CASSIDANTEAFF
15 TRBJ2-3 TRBV10-1 once - TGCGCCAGCAGTGAGTCTCCTGCCAACACAGATACGCAGTATTTT CASSESPANTDTQYF